This TCR beta chain was sequenced during a study of blood T cell repertoires in COVID-19. About the research overall: Material from acute and convalescent COVID-19 was sourced from the United States, Italy and Spain. In each case, the material was cDNA or gDNA derived from T cells, B-cell-depleted T cells, or PBMCs.

In the original processing: Amplification of reference gene primers was used by the study to estimate nucleated cell counts. Data came from immunoSEQ multiplex PCR; TCRdb stores just in-frame clones and leaves some out. V, J and clone size are taken as reported in that table, and D and trimming were inferred from the DNA itself. The sample has tens of thousands of clones; more than 90% are singletons. In this sample, this clone turned up a few times. Germline V gene data show CDR1 as LGHDT and CDR2 as YNNKEL (reference sequence). CDR3 size: 16 residues. With 0 bases removed from V and 5 bases from J, the gap between germline ends came to 16 bases.

Specimen: peripheral blood. The chain links TRBV3-1 (or the pseudogene TRBV3-2) to TRBJ2-5, with D perhaps matching TRBD2 (6 bases). This TCR derives from a woman of 80 years or more with acute or convalescent COVID-19. CDR3 residues: CASSQDETKRGETQYF. The CDR3 DNA reads as TGTGCCAGCAGCCAAGATGAGACTAAACGGGGGGAGACCCAGTACTTC.